This T cell receptor beta chain was retrieved from a study of cytomegalovirus exposure and HLA in healthy donors. On the study more broadly: Early released data comprised approximately 85 million unique TCRs from HLA-typed donors. General study findings and limits: Reportedly, a later analysis found an Asian-associated ancestry cluster had fewer N-insertions than the approximately 640-donor mean. In a later analysis, TCR beta V- and J-gene trimming showed a link to a missense DCLRE1C variant. The listing of 150 or so TCR beta chains classed them as cytomegalovirus-associated.

PCR primers comprised 60 Vbeta and 13 Jbeta primers. Only in-frame clones appear in the TCRdb table, and some are missing; sequencing was by immunoSEQ multiplex PCR. The data hold around 200,000 clones, with approximately 80% observed a single time. This clone has a handful of counts. What it recognizes is unknown. Germline trimming cut 9 bases from V and 4 bases from J; bases unmatched to any gene: 8. Germline V gives CDR1 MNHNY, CDR2 SVGAGI (reference sequence). CDR3 length: 14 amino acids. Sequencing was performed on PBMCs. This chain links TRBV6-6 with TRBJ1-3, with 8 positions matching TRBD1. The receptor's source is a woman aged 40 to 50 in good health and CMV-seronegative. CDR3 DNA: TGTGCCAGTCGACAGGGGTTGACGGGAAACACCATATATTTT. Translating it yields CASRQGLTGNTIYF.